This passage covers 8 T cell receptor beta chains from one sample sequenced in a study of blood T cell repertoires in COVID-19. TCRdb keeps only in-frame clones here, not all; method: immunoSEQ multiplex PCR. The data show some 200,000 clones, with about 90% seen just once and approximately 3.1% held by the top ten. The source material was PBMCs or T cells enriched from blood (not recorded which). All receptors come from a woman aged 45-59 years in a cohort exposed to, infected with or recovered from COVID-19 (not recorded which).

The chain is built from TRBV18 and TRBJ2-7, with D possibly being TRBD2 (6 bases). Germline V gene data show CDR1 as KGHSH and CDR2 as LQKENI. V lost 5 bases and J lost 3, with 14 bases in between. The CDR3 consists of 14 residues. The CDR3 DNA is TGTGCCAGCTCATTGAAGTGGGGGGACTACGAGCAGTACTTC. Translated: CASSLKWGDYEQYF.

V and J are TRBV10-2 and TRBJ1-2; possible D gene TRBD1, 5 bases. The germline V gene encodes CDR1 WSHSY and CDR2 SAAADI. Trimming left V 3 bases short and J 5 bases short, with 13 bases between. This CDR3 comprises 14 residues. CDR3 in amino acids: CASSEVGRGYGYTF. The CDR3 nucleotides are TGCGCCAGCAGTGAAGTTGGGAGGGGATATGGCTACACCTTC.

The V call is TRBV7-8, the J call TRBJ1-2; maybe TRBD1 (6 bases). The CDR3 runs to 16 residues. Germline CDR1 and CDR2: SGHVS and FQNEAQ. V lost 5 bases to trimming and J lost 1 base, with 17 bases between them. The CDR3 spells CASSRSWGQRNYGYTF. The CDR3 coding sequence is TGTGCCAGCAGCCGCAGCTGGGGGCAGCGTAACTATGGCTACACCTTC.

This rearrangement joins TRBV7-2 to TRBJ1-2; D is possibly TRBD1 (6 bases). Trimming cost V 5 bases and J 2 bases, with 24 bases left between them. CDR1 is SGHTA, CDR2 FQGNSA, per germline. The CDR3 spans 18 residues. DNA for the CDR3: TGTGCCAGCAGCCCGAGGACAGAGGCCAACAAACGGAACTATGGCTACACCTTC. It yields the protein CASSPRTEANKRNYGYTF.

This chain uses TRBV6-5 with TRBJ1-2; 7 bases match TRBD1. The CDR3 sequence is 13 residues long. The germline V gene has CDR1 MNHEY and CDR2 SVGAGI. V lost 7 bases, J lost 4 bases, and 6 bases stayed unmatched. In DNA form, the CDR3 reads TGTGCCAGCAATCAGGGGGGCGGCTATGGCTACACCTTC. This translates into CASNQGGGYGYTF.

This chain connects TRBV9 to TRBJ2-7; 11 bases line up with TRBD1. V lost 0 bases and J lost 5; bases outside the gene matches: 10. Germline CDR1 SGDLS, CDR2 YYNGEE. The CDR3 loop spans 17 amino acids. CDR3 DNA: TGTGCCAGCAGCGTAGACCCGGGCGGGACAGGGGGGAACGAGCAGTACTTC. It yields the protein CASSVDPGGTGGNEQYF.

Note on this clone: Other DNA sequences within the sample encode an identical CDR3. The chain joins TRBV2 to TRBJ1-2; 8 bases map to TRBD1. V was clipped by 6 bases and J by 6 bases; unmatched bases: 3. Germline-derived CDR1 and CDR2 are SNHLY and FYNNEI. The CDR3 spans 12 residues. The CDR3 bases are TGTGCCAGCAGAGGACAGGGTGATGGCTACACCTTC. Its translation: CASRGQGDGYTF.

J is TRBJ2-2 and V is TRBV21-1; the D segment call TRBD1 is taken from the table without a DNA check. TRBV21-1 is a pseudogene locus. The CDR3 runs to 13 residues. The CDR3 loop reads CASSKQGPGELFF. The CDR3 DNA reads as TGTGCCAGCAGCAAACAGGGTCCCGGGGAGCTGTTTTTT.